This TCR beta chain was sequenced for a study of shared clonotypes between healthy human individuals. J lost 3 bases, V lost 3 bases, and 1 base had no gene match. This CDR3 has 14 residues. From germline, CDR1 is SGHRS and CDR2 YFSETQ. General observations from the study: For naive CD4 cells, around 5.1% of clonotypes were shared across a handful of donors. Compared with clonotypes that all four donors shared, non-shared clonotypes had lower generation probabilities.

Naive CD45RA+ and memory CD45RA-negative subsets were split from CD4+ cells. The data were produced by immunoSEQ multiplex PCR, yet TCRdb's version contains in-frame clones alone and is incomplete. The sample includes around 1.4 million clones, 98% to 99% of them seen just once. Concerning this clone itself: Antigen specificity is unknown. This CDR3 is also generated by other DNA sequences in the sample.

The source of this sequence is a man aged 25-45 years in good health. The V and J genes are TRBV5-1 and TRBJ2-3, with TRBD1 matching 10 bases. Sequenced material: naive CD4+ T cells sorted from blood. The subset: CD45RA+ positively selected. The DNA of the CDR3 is TGCGCCAGCAGCTCGGGACAGGGGACAGATACGCAGTATTTT. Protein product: CASSSGQGTDTQYF.